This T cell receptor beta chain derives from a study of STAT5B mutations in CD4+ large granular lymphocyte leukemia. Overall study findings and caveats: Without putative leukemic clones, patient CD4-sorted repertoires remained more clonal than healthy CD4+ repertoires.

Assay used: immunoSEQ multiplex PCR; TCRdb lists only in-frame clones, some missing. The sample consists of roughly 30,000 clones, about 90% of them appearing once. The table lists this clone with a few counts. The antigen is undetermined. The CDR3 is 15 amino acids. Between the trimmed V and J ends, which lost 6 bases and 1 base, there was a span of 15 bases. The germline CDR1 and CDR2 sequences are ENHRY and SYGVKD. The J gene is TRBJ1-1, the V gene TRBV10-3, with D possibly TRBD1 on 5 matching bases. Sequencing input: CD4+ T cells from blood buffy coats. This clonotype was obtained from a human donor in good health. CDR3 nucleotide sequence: TGTGCCATCAGAGATAGGGACCTTAGGAACACTGAAGCTTTCTTT. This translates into CAIRDRDLRNTEAFF.